This TCR beta chain was sequenced during a study of CD8 T cells in Susac syndrome (dated by TCRdb to about 2019). About the investigation overall: The study used repertoire sequencing to test whether antigen drove CD8+ T cell activation and differentiation in Susac syndrome. The clonality of the CD8+ T cell repertoire was compared across about a dozen healthy donors, about 14 Susac syndrome patients and under 18 multiple sclerosis patients.

The CDR3 spans 16 residues, from the cysteine through the phenylalanine. The sequence is cut down to CDR3 DNA, 48 bases in frame from base 1. Based on the germline V gene (reference sequence), the CDR1 and CDR2 sequences are PRHDT and FYEKMQ. Trimming removed 4 bases from V and 1 base from J, leaving 15 bases between the germline ends. General conclusions and limits of the study: The number of individuals in the TCR sequencing and HLA analysis was acknowledged as relatively small.

Peripheral blood CD8+ and CD4+ T cells from healthy donors, Susac syndrome patients and multiple sclerosis patients were profiled using high-throughput TCR beta sequencing. Multiple sclerosis controls were treatment-naive patients with stable or active relapsing-remitting disease fulfilling revised McDonald criteria. Bulk CD8+ and CD4+ T cells were purified by magnetic negative isolation, whereas CD8+ TEMRA cells were enriched by FACS. Blood was collected in EDTA tubes and processed within 24 hours, with PBMCs isolated through density gradient centrifugation. PBMCs intended for TCR sequencing were frozen in liquid nitrogen and were later thawed in a 37 degrees C water bath. The sorted or isolated CD4+, CD8+ and CD8+ TEMRA cells reached a purity of at least 90%. RNA was extracted with the RNeasy kit and roughly 0.45 to 1 ug was reverse transcribed using random hexamers. The immunoSEQ multiplex PCR assay, which covers 54 Vbeta and 13 Jbeta segments, was used to amplify TCR beta CDR3 regions. PCR amplification bias was corrected by using a synthetic template baseline for primer optimization and computational correction. On the study's bioinformatics: Reads were assigned to V, D and J genes according to IMGT and analyzed in immunoSEQ Analyzer, with only productive sequences retained. To calculate clonality, Shannon entropy was normalized by log2 of the number of productive unique sequences and then subtracted from one. For each patient and control, public and private clones were evaluated within the 100 most prevalent clones. Clones were defined as Susac-specific if absent from the healthy and MS cohorts, from 1052 published viral clones and from other ImmuneACCESS disease sequences. TCRdb passed the public sequencing reads through fastp at Q25 and MiXCR, retaining productive beta sequences. For every CDR3 protein sequence, its rows merge into one entry that carries the most common genes and DNA. The V and J calls and clone size are TCRdb's, not the authors'. The sample table lists around 190,000 distinct CDR3 sequences, 85% to 95% of them with a count of one. Together, the top ten hold 0.15% to 0.2% of the sample.

In the case of this clonotype: The target of this receptor is not known. Base qualities are not at hand, and no much larger clone is one base apart.

Sequenced: CD8+ T cells from PBMCs. The receptor chain draws on TRBV13 and TRBJ2-3; a weak D assignment points to TRBD2 (6 bases agree). The TCR comes from a human donor with multiple sclerosis. The CDR3 protein sequence reads: CASSSVRDWRTDTQYF. The DNA reads as follows: TGTGCCAGCAGCTCAGTCCGGGACTGGCGCACAGATACGCAGTATTTT.